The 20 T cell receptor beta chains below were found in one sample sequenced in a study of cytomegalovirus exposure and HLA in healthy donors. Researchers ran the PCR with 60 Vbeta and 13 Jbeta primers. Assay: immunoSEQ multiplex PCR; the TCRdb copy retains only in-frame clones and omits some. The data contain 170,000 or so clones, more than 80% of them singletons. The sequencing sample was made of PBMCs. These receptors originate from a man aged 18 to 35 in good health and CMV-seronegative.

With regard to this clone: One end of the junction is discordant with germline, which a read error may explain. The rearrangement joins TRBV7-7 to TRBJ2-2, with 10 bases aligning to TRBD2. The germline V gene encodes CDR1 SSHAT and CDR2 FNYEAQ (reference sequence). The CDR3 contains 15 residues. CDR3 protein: CASSLGLAGAGELFF. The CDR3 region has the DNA TGTGCTAGCAGCTTAGGTCTAGCGGGAGCCGGGGAGCTGTTTTTT.

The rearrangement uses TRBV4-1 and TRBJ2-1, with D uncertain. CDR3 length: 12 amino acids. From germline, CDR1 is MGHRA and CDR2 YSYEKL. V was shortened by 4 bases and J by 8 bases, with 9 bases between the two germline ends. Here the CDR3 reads CASSPRSDEQFF. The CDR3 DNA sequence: TGCGCCAGCAGCCCTCGATCAGATGAGCAGTTCTTC.

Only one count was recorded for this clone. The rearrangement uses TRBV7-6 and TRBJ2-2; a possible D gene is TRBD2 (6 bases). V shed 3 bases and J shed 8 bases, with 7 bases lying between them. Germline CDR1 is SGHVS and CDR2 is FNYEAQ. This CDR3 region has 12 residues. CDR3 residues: CASSLAGGELFF. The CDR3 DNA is TGTGCCAGCAGCTTGGCGGGGGGGGAGCTGTTTTTT.

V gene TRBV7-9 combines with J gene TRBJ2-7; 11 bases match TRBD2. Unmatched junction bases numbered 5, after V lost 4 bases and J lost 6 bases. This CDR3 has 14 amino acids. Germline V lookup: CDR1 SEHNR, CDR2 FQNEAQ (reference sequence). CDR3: CASSSTSGSVEQYF. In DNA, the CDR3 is TGTGCCAGCAGCTCAACTAGCGGGAGTGTCGAGCAGTACTTC.

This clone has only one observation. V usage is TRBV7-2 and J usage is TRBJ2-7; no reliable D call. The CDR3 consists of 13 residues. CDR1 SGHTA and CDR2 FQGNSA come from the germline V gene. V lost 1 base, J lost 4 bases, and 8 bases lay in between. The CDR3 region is CASSLEYLYEQYF. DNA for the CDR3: TGTGCCAGCAGCTTAGAATACCTATACGAGCAGTACTTC.

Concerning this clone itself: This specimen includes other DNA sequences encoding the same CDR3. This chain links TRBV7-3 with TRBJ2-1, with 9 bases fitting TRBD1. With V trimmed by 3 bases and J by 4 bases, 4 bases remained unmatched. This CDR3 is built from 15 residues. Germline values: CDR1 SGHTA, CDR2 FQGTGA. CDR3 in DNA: TGTGCCAGCAGCTTGACAGGGGGAGGGTACAATGAGCAGTTCTTC. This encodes CASSLTGGGYNEQFF.

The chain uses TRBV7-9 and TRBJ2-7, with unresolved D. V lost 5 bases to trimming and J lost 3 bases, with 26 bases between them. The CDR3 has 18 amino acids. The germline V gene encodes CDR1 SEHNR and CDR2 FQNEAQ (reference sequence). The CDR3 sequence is CASSGSALTGPSYYEQYF. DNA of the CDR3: TGTGCCAGCAGCGGTTCTGCCCTTACGGGTCCCTCTTACTACGAGCAGTACTTC. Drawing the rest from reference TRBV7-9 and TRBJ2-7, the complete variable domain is DTGVSQNPRHKITKRGQNVTFRCDPISEHNRLYWYRQTLGQGPEFLTYFQNEAQLEKSRLLSDRFSAERPKGSFSTLEIQRTEQGDSAMYLCASSGSALTGPSYYEQYFGPGTRLTVT.

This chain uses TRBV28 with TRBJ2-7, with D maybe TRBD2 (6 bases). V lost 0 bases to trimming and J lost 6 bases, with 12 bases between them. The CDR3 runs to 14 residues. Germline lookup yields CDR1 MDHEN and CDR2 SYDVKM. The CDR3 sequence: CASSLWEGPGEQYF. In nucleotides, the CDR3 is TGTGCCAGCAGTTTATGGGAGGGGCCGGGCGAGCAGTACTTC.

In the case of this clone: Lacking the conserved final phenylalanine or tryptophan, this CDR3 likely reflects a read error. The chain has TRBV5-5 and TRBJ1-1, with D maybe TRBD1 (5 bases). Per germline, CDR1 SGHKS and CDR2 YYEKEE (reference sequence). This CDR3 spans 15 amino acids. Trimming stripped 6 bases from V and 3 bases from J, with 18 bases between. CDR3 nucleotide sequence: TGTGCCAGCATTACCGAATCTTGGGGCGACACTGAAGCTTTCCTT. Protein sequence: CASITESWGDTEAFL.

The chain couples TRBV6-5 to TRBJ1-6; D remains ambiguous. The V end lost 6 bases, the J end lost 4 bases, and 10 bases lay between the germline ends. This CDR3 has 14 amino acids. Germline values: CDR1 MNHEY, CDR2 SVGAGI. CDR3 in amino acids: CASSPGRYNSPLHF. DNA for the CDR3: TGTGCCAGCAGCCCCGGTCGGTATAATTCACCCCTCCACTTT.

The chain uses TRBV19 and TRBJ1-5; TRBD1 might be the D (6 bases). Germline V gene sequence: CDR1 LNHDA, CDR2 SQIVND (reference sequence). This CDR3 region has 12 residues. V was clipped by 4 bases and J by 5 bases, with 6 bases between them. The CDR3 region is CASSKGDQPQHF. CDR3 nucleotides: TGTGCCAGTAGTAAGGGGGATCAGCCCCAGCATTTT.

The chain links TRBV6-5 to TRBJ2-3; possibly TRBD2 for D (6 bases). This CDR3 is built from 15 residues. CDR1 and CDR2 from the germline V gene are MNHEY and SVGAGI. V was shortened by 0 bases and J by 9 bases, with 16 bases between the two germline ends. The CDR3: CASSYSWGGGTTQYF. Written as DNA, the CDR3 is TGTGCCAGCAGTTACTCGTGGGGAGGTGGGACGACGCAGTATTTT.

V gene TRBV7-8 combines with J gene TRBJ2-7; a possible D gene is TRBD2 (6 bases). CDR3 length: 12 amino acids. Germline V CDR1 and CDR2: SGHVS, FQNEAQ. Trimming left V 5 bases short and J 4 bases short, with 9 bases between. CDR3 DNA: TGTGCCAGCAGCGACGGACTATACGAGCAGTACTTC. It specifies CASSDGLYEQYF.

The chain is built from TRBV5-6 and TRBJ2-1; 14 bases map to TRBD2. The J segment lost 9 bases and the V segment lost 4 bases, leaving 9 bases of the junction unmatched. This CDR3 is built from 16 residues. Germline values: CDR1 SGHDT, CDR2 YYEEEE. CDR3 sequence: CASSRYGTSGSAEQFF. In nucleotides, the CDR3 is TGTGCCAGCAGCCGATACGGGACTAGCGGGAGTGCTGAGCAGTTCTTC.

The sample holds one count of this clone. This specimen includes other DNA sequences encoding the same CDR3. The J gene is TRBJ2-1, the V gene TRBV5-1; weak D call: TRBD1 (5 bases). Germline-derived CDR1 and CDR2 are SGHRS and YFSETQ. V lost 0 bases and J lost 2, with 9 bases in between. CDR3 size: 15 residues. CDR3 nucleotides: TGCGCCAGCAGCTTGGTAGGGGTGGCCTACAATGAGCAGTTCTTC. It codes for CASSLVGVAYNEQFF. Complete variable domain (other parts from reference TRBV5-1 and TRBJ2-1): KAGVTQTPRYLIKTRGQQVTLSCSPISGHRSVSWYQQTPGQGLQFLFEYFSETQRNKGNFPGRFSGRQFSNSRSEMNVSTLELGDSALYLCASSLVGVAYNEQFFGPGTRLTVL.

CDR3 residues: CASSPRDTATNEKLFF. CDR3 sequence (DNA): TGTGCCAGCTCACCACGAGACACTGCAACTAATGAAAAACTGTTTTTT. The chain carries TRBV18 and TRBJ1-4; D not resolved. Germline V gene lookup returns CDR1 KGHSH and CDR2 LQKENI. Trimming took off 1 base at V and 0 bases at J, with 9 bases between the two ends. The CDR3 covers 16 residues.

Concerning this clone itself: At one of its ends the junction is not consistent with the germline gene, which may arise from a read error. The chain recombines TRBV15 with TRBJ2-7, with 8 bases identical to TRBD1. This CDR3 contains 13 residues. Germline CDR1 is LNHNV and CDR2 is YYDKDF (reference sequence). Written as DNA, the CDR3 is TGTGCCACCAGCAGAGATTGGGGCGACAGGGGCAGCTTC. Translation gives CATSRDWGDRGSF.

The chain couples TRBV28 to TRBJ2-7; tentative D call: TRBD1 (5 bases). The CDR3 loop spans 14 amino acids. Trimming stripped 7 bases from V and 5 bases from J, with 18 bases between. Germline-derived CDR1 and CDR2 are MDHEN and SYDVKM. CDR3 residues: CASISSPGIHEQYF. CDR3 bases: TGTGCCAGCATCTCCTCCCCAGGGATCCACGAGCAGTACTTC.

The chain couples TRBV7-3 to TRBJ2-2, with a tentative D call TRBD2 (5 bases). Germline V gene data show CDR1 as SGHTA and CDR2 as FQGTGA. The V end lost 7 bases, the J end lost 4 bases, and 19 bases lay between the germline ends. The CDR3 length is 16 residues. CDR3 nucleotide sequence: TGTGCCAGCACTCCCGGGCCCTTCGGAGGCACCGGGGAGCTGTTTTTT. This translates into CASTPGPFGGTGELFF.

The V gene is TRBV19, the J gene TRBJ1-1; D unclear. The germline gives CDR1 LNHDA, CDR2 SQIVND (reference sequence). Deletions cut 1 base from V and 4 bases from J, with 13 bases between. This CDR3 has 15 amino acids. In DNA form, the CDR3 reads TGTGCCAGTAGTATAGGGGGAGGACTAGGCACTGAAGCTTTCTTT. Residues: CASSIGGGLGTEAFF.